This entry describes one TCR beta chain. Antigen specificity is unknown. The PCR used 60 Vbeta and 13 Jbeta primers. Method: immunoSEQ multiplex PCR; TCRdb's copy keeps in-frame clones and lacks some. This table holds some 110,000 clones. The sample comes from a study of cytomegalovirus exposure and HLA in healthy donors. The V segment lost 3 bases and the J segment 2 bases; nucleotides outside the gene matches: 4. In germline, CDR1 is LNHDA, CDR2 SQIVND (reference sequence). The CDR3 sequence is 14 residues long. The study's findings and limits: In a later analysis, a missense DCLRE1C variant was linked to TCR beta V- and J-gene trimming.

The sample comprised PBMCs. The receptor comes from a man younger than 40 in good health and CMV-seronegative. The V and J genes are TRBV19 and TRBJ2-7, with 7 bases that match TRBD1. The CDR3 sequence: CASSIPGQPYEQYF. For the CDR3, the DNA is TGTGCCAGTAGTATCCCGGGACAGCCCTACGAGCAGTACTTC.